Described below is a single T cell receptor beta chain sequence and its context. Its cognate antigen is unknown. Assay: immunoSEQ multiplex PCR; the TCRdb copy retains only in-frame clones and omits some. The sample has over 60,000 clones; 70% to 90% are singletons. Germline CDR1 and CDR2: KGHSH and LQKENI. V lost 2 bases and J lost 3, with 19 bases in between. The CDR3 covers 17 residues. TCR sequencing covered three patients who responded to pembrolizumab. This specimen comes from a study of PD-1 blockade in mismatch repair-deficient tumors. Notes on the study in general: After pembrolizumab, tumor-resident clones rose rapidly, then generally contracted before radiologic responses.

The sequences come from peripheral blood, collected 52 weeks after starting pembrolizumab. The sequence was obtained from an adult with mismatch repair-deficient cancer. The rearrangement links TRBV18 to TRBJ1-1, with D possibly matching TRBD1 (6 bases). The CDR3 region has the DNA TGTGCCAGCTCACCAGGGGGGGCAGGGAACCGAGACACTGAAGCTTTCTTT. It specifies CASSPGGAGNRDTEAFF.